The TCR beta chain under discussion was sequenced for a study of blood T cell repertoires in COVID-19. Measured with immunoSEQ multiplex PCR; TCRdb has only the in-frame clones, and not every one. The sample yields about 400,000 clones, 89% seen once. This CDR3 comprises 17 residues. Germline CDR1 and CDR2: LGHNT and FRNRAP. Trimming removed 7 bases at V and 3 bases at J, with 25 bases between. This chain uses TRBV12-5 with TRBJ2-7; a possible D gene is TRBD2 (5 bases). The receptor's source is a woman aged 25 to 39 who had recovered from COVID-19. Sample: PBMCs or T cells enriched from blood (not recorded which). The CDR3, as DNA: TGTGCTAGTGAAATATTGAAGACTAAACGGATTTGCTACGAGCAGTACTTC. This translates into CASEILKTKRICYEQYF.